This is a list of T cell receptor beta chains from one sample in a study of cytomegalovirus exposure and HLA in healthy donors. Here immunoSEQ multiplex PCR was the method, and the copy in TCRdb shows in-frame clones only, minus some. This table has roughly 100,000 clones, over 70% appearing once. The sample consisted of PBMCs. These TCRs come from a male donor in good health and CMV-seronegative. The CDR3 runs from the conserved cysteine through the conserved F or W.

TRBV19,CASSSSDRATEAFF
TRBV9,CASSPEGGLAGGNSYEQYF
TRBV6-1,CASTSRADRETQYF
TRBV27,CASSLSTGMNTEAFF
TRBV7-9,CASSLGDRDTTINYEQYF
TRBV30,CAWSSPGQGANYGYTF
TRBV4-1,CASSQEGQGAHQPQHF
TRBV7-2,CASSLEYRGGREKLFF
TRBV27,CASTNRNSYEQYF
TRBV27,CASSLLGTDTQYF
TRBV2,CASRGAQGQYQPQHF
TRBV5-1,CASSERGGFTGELFF
TRBV7-9,CSSSPGQGISYEQYF
TRBV20-1,CSARAPGDYTF
TRBV6-5,CASRDPRGTEAFF
TRBV5-4,CASSRPGQGAVKAFF
TRBV28,CASTRAGTTWNEQFF
TRBV7-3,CASSLSASGGNEQFF